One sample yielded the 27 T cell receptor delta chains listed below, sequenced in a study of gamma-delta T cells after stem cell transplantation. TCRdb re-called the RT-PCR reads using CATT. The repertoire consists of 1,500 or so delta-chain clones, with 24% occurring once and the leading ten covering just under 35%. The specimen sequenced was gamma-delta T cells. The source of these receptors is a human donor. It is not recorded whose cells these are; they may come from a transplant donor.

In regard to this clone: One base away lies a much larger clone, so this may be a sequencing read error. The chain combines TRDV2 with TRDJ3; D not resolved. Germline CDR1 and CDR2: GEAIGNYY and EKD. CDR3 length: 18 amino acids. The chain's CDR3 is CACDTVLSSSGDTRQMFF. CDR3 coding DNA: TGTGCCTGTGACACAGTACTGTCGAGCTCCGGGGACACCCGACAGATGTTTTTC.

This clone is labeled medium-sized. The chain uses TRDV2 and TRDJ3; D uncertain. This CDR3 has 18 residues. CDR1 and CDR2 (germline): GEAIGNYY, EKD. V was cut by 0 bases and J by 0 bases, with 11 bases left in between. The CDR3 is CACDTVKRSSWDTRQMFF. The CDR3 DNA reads TGTGCCTGTGACACCGTTAAACGAAGCTCCTGGGACACCCGACAGATGTTTTTC.

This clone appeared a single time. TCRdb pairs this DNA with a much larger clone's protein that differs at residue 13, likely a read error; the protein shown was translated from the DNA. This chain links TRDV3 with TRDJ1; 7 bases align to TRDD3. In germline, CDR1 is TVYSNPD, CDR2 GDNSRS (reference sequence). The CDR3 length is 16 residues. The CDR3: CAFYTVGDWVTDELIF. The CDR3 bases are TGTGCCTTTTACACGGTGGGGGACTGGGTCACCGATGAACTCATCTTT. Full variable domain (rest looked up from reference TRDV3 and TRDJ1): CDKVTQSSPDQTVASGSEVVLLCTYDTVYSNPDLFWYRIRPDYSFQFVFYGDNSRSEGADFTQGRFSVKHILTQKAFHLVISPVRTEDSATYYCAFYTVGDWVTDELIFGKGTRVTVEP.

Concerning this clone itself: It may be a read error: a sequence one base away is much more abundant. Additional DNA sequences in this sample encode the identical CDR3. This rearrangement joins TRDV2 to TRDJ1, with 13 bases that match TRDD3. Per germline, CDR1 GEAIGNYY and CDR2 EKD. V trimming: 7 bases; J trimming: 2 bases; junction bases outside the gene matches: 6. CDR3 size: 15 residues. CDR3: CACDLLGDTTDKLIF. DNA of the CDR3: TGTGCCTGCGATCTACTGGGGGATACGACCGATAAACTCATCTTT.

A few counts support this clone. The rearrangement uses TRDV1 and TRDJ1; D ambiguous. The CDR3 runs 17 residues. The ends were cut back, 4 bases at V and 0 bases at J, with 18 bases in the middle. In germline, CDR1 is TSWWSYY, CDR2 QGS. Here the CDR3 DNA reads TGTGCTCTTGGGGTCAACGACTACGTCCCGTACACCGATAAACTCATCTTT. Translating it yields CALGVNDYVPYTDKLIF.

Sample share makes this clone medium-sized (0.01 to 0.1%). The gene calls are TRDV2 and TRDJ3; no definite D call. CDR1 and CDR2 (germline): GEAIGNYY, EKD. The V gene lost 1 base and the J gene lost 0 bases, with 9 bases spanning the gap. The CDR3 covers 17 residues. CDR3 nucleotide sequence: TGTGCCTGTGACACTACCGGAGACTCCTGGGACACCCGACAGATGTTTTTC. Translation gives CACDTTGDSWDTRQMFF.

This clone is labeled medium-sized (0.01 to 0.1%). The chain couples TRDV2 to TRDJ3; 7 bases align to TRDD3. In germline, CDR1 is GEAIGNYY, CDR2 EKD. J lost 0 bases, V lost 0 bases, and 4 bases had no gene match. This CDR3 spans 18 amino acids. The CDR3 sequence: CACDTAGGTSWDTRQMFF. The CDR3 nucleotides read TGTGCCTGTGACACCGCTGGGGGGACCTCCTGGGACACCCGACAGATGTTTTTC.

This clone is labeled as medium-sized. CDR3 amino acids: CACDTVLGIPYTDKLIF. The CDR3 nucleotides are TGTGCCTGTGACACCGTACTGGGGATCCCATACACCGATAAACTCATCTTT. The chain combines TRDV2 with TRDJ1; 7 nucleotides match TRDD3. Germline lookup yields CDR1 GEAIGNYY and CDR2 EKD. CDR3 length: 17 residues. V dropped 0 bases and J dropped 0; count of bases not matched to a gene: 9.

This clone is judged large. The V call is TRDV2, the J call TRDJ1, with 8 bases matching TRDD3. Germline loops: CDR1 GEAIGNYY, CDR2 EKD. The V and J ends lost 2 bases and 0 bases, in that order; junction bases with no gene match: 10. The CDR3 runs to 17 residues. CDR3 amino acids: CACDNLGDAPYTDKLIF. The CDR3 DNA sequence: TGTGCCTGTGACAACCTGGGGGACGCCCCGTACACCGATAAACTCATCTTT.

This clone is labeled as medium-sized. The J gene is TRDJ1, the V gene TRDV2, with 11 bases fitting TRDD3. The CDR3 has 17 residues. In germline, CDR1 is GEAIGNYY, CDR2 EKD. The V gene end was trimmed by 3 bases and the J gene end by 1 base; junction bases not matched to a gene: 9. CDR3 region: CACDLLGDKQGTDKLIF. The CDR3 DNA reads TGTGCCTGTGACCTACTGGGGGATAAACAGGGCACCGATAAACTCATCTTT.

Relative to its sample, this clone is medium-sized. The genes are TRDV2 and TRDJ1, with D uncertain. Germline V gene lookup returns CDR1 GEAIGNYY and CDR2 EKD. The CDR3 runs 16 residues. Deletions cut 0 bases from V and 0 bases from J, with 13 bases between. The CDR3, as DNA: TGTGCCTGTGACACCGTAGAGATGAGGGACACCGATAAACTCATCTTT. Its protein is CACDTVEMRDTDKLIF.

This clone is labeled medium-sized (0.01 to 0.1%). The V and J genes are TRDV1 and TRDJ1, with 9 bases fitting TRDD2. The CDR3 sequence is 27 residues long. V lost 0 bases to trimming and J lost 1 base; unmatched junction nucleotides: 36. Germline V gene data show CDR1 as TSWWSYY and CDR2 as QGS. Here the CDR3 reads CALGELSPEVRPGPSYWLGPSTDKLIF. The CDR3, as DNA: TGTGCTCTTGGGGAACTAAGCCCAGAGGTCCGCCCGGGGCCTTCCTACTGGCTGGGGCCTTCCACCGATAAACTCATCTTT.

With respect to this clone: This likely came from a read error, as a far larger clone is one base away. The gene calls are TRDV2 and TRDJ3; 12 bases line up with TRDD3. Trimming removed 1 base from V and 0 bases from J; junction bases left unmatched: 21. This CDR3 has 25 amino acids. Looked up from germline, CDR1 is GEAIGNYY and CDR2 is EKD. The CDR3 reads CACDTGERYYWGIPPRSWDTRQMFF. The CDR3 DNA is TGTGCCTGTGACACAGGAGAAAGGTACTACTGGGGGATACCTCCACGCTCCTGGGACACCCGACAGATGTTTTTC.

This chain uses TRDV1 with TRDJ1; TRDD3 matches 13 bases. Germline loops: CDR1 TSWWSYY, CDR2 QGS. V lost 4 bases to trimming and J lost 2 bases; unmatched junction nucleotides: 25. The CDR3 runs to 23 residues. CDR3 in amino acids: CALGAGLPSSRLGDTLGTDKLIF. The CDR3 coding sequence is TGTGCTCTTGGGGCTGGCCTTCCTTCGTCTCGACTGGGGGATACGCTGGGGACCGATAAACTCATCTTT.

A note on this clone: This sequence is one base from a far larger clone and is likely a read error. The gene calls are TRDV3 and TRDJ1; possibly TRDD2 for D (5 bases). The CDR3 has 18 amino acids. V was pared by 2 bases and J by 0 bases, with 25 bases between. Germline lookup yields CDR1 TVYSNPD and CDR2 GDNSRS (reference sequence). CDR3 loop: CAFRPIFTYLWYTDKLIF. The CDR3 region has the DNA TGTGCCTTTCGACCCATCTTTACCTACTTATGGTACACCGATAAACTCATCTTT.

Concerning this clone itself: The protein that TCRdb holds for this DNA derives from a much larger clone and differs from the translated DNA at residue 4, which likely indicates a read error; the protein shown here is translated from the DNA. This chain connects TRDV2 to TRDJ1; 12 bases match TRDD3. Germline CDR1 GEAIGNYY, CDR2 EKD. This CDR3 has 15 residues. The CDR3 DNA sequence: TGTGCCTGTGGCTTTATACTGGGGGATACCGATAAACCCATCTTT. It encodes CACGFILGDTDKPIF.

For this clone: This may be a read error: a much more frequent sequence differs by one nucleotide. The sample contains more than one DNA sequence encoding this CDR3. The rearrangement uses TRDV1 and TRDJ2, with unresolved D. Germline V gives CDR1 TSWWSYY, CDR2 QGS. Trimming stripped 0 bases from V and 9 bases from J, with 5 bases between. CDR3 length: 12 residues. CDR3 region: CALGELGPQLFF. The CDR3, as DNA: TGTGCTCTTGGGGAACTAGGGCCACAACTCTTCTTT.

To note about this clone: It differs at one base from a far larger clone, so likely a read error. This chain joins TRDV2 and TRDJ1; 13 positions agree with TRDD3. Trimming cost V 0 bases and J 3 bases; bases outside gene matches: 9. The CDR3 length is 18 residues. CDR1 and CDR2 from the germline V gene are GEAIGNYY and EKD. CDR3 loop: CACDTVLGDTQGPDKLIF. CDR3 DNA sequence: TGTGCCTGTGACACCGTACTGGGGGATACGCAAGGGCCCGATAAACTCATCTTT.

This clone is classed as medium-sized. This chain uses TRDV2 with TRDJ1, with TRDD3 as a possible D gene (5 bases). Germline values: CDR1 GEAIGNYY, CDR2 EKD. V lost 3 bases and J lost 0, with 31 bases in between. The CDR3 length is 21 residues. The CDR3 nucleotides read TGTGCCTGTGACCCCCTTTCCGAACAGCTGGGTCCCACCTTGTACACCGATAAACTCATCTTT. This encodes CACDPLSEQLGPTLYTDKLIF.

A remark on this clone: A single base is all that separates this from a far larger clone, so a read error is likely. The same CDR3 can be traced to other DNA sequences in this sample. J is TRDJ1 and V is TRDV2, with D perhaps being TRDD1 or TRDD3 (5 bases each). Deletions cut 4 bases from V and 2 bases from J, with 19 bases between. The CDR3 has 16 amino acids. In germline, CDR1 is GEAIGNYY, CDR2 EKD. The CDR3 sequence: CACEEITVGETDKLIF. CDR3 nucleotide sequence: TGTGCCTGTGAGGAAATTACGGTTGGGGAGACCGATAAACTCATCTTT.

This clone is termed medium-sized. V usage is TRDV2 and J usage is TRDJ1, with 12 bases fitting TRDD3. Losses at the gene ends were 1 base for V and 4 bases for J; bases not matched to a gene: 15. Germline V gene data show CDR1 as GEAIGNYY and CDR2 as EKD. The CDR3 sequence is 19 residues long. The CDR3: CACDTIVPILGDTGDKLIF. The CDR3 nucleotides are TGTGCCTGTGACACAATAGTCCCCATACTGGGGGATACCGGCGATAAACTCATCTTT.

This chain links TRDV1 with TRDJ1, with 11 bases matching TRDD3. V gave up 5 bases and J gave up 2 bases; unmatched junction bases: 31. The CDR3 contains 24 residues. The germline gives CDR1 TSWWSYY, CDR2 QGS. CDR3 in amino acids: CALGKKDPPGPNYWGISGTDKLIF. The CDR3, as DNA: TGTGCTCTTGGGAAAAAGGACCCCCCGGGGCCAAACTACTGGGGGATAAGCGGGACCGATAAACTCATCTTT.

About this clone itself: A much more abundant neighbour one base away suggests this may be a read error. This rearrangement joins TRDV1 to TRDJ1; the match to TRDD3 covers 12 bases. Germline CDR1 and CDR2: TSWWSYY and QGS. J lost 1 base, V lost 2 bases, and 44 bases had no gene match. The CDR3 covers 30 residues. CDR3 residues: CALGEGKPSSYVTYVSLLLGDTYTTDKLIF. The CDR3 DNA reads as TGTGCTCTTGGGGAAGGTAAACCCTCGTCCTACGTCACTTACGTAAGTCTCCTACTGGGGGATACTTATACCACCGATAAACTCATCTTT.

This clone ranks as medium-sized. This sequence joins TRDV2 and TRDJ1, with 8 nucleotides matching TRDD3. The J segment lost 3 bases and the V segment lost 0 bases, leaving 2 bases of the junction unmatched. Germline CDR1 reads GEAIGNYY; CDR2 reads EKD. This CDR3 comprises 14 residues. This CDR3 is CACDTLGDADKLIF. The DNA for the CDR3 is TGTGCCTGTGACACCCTGGGGGACGCCGATAAACTCATCTTT.

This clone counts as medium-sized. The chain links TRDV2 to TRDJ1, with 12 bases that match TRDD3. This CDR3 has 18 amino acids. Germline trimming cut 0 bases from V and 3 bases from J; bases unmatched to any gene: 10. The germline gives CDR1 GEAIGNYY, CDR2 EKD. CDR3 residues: CACDTLAGGYEIADKLIF. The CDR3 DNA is TGTGCCTGTGACACCCTAGCTGGGGGATACGAGATCGCCGATAAACTCATCTTT.

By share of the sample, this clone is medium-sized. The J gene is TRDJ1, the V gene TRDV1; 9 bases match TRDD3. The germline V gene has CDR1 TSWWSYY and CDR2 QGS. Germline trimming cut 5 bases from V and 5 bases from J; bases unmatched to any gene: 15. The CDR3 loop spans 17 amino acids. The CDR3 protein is CALGNDYVWGIQDKLIF. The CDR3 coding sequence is TGTGCTCTTGGGAACGACTACGTCTGGGGGATTCAGGATAAACTCATCTTT.

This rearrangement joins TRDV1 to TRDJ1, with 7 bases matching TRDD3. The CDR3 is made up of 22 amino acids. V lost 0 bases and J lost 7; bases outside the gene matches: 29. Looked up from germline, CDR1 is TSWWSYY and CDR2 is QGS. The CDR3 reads CALGELGSLVLGISRPPFKLIF. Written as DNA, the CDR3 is TGTGCTCTTGGGGAACTTGGAAGCCTAGTACTGGGGATATCCCGCCCCCCATTTAAACTCATCTTT.